What follows are 28 T cell receptor beta chains derived from one specimen sequenced in a study of T cell responses to AZD1222 COVID-19 vaccine. The table came from immunoSEQ multiplex PCR; TCRdb's copy has only in-frame clones and leaves some out. The table lists approximately 100,000 clones, approximately 88% of them singletons. Source: peripheral blood, taken on day 0 of AZD1222 vaccination. The receptor source for this set is an adult in good health.

The chain recombines TRBV9 with TRBJ2-1; D might be TRBD2 (6 bases). The CDR3 contains 15 residues. Trimming took off 3 bases at V and 4 bases at J, with 14 bases between the two ends. Germline CDR1 SGDLS, CDR2 YYNGEE. The CDR3 loop is CASSGRDGSYNEQFF. Written as DNA, the CDR3 is TGTGCCAGCAGCGGCCGGGACGGGAGTTACAATGAGCAGTTCTTC.

The chain couples TRBV9 to TRBJ1-4; the match to TRBD1 covers 7 bases. J gave up 4 bases and V 3 bases, and 3 bases lay outside the gene matches. The CDR3 runs 14 residues. Per the germline V gene, CDR1 is SGDLS and CDR2 is YYNGEE. Written as DNA, the CDR3 is TGTGCCAGCAGCGGACAGGGAAGTAATGAAAAACTGTTTTTT. Residues: CASSGQGSNEKLFF.

The chain uses TRBV5-1 and TRBJ2-1, with 8 positions matching TRBD1. V lost 1 base, J lost 9 bases, and 15 bases stayed unmatched. The CDR3 is 17 residues long. Germline lookup yields CDR1 SGHRS and CDR2 YFSETQ. The CDR3 loop is CASSLRAGTGRFSEQFF. CDR3 in DNA: TGCGCCAGCAGCTTGAGGGCCGGGACAGGCCGTTTTAGTGAGCAGTTCTTC.

The J gene is TRBJ1-1, the V gene TRBV25-1; 10 bases match TRBD1. CDR3 length: 13 amino acids. The junction had 4 bases not matched to a gene; V was cut back by 7 bases and J by 5 bases. CDR1 is MGHDK, CDR2 SYGVNS, per germline. The CDR3 nucleotides read TGTGCCAGCAACCGACAGGGGGCGACTGAAGCTTTCTTT. Protein product: CASNRQGATEAFF.

In its sample, this clone was seen once. The V gene is TRBV12-3 or TRBV12-4, the J gene TRBJ2-7; D unresolved. V lost 2 bases, J lost 3 bases, and 5 bases lay in between. The CDR3 runs to 12 residues. The CDR3: CASSLRDYEQYF. The CDR3 DNA reads as TGTGCCAGCAGTTTAAGGGACTACGAGCAGTACTTC.

V gene TRBV6-6 combines with J gene TRBJ2-5, with no clear D. The ends were cut back, 5 bases at V and 1 base at J, with 8 bases in the middle. Germline CDR1 MNHNY, CDR2 SVGAGI (reference sequence). This CDR3 is built from 13 residues. The CDR3 protein is CASSGGGQETQYF. Here the CDR3 DNA reads TGTGCCAGCAGTGGCGGCGGCCAAGAGACCCAGTACTTC.

The chain links TRBV5-4 to TRBJ1-1; D remains ambiguous. Germline V gene data show CDR1 as SGHNT and CDR2 as YYREEE (reference sequence). V lost 4 bases, J lost 4 bases, and 11 bases lay in between. The CDR3 is 13 residues long. The CDR3 spells CASSPGWGTEAFF. CDR3 DNA sequence: TGTGCCAGCAGCCCAGGATGGGGCACTGAAGCTTTCTTT.

This chain links TRBV2 with TRBJ1-5, with 9 bases identical to TRBD1. CDR3 size: 14 residues. V shed 4 bases and J 7 bases; nucleotides not matched to a gene: 5. CDR1 is SNHLY and CDR2 is FYNNEI in the germline V gene. The DNA of the CDR3 is TGTGCCAGCAGTGGTACAGGGGGCGAGCAGCCCCAGCATTTT. This codes for CASSGTGGEQPQHF.

V is TRBV2 and J is TRBJ2-7; D is tentatively TRBD1 or TRBD2 (5 bases each). Germline lookup yields CDR1 SNHLY and CDR2 FYNNEI. Trimming shortened V by 1 base and J by 5 bases, and 6 bases separated the two germline ends. This CDR3 is 12 amino acids long. In DNA, the CDR3 is TGTGCCAGCAGTGAAGGAGGGGACGAGCAGTACTTC. Its translation is CASSEGGDEQYF.

V is TRBV24-1 and J is TRBJ2-5; tentative D call: TRBD1 (7 bases). Per the germline V gene, CDR1 is KGHDR and CDR2 is SFDVKD. The CDR3 totals 17 residues. V was trimmed by 4 bases and J by 4 bases, leaving 21 bases between them. The CDR3 loop reads CATSDNRDSPRGETQYF. CDR3 bases: TGTGCCACCAGTGACAATAGGGACAGCCCGCGGGGAGAGACCCAGTACTTC.

The gene calls are TRBV28 and TRBJ1-6; 10 bases align to TRBD1. CDR1 and CDR2 from the germline V gene are MDHEN and SYDVKM. There are 16 residues in the CDR3. V gave up 3 bases and J gave up 2 bases; unmatched junction bases: 1. CDR3 protein: CASSLGQGTYNSPLHF. CDR3 bases: TGTGCCAGCAGTTTGGGACAGGGGACCTATAATTCACCCCTCCACTTT.

This chain uses TRBV6-5 with TRBJ2-7; D is uncertain. Trimming pared 2 bases from V and 3 bases from J, leaving 11 bases between. The germline V gene encodes CDR1 MNHEY and CDR2 SVGAGI. CDR3 length equals 14 residues. CDR3 bases: TGTGCCAGCAGTTACGGCGGAAGTAACTACGAGCAGTACTTC. It translates to CASSYGGSNYEQYF.

The chain combines TRBV12-3 or TRBV12-4 with TRBJ1-2, with D perhaps matching TRBD1 (6 bases). V dropped 5 bases and J dropped 3 bases, with 10 bases sitting between them. CDR3 length equals 13 residues. As DNA, the CDR3 is TGTGCCAGCAGTCCGAACAGGGACTATGGCTACACCTTC. As protein: CASSPNRDYGYTF.

This chain links TRBV13 with TRBJ2-7, with D possibly called TRBD1 or TRBD2 (5 bases each). The CDR3 is 15 amino acids. Germline V lookup: CDR1 PRHDT, CDR2 FYEKMQ (reference sequence). V dropped 5 bases and J dropped 2 bases, with 16 bases sitting between them. The CDR3 reads CASSHTGTVTYEQYF. CDR3 in DNA: TGTGCCAGCAGCCATACCGGGACGGTCACCTACGAGCAGTACTTC.

The genes are TRBV29-1 and TRBJ1-4; D is uncertain. Germline lookup yields CDR1 SQVTM and CDR2 ANQGSEA. V shed 3 bases and J shed 8 bases, with 10 bases lying between them. The CDR3 loop spans 12 amino acids. CDR3: CSVDPGGEKLFF. The CDR3 DNA reads TGCAGCGTTGATCCCGGTGGAGAAAAACTGTTTTTT.

This chain links TRBV5-5 with TRBJ1-2, with a weak D call TRBD1 (5 bases). In germline, CDR1 is SGHKS, CDR2 YYEKEE (reference sequence). V lost 5 bases and J 2 bases, leaving 10 bases between the germline ends. This CDR3 comprises 13 residues. The CDR3 loop is CASRLTVNYGYTF. CDR3 in DNA: TGTGCCAGCAGGTTGACAGTCAACTATGGCTACACCTTC. Complete variable domain (other parts from reference TRBV5-5 and TRBJ1-2): DAGVTQSPTHLIKTRGQQVTLRCSPISGHKSVSWYQQVLGQGPQFIFQYYEKEERGRGNFPDRFSARQFPNYSSELNVNALLLGDSALYLCASRLTVNYGYTFGSGTRLTVV.

V is TRBV27 and J is TRBJ2-7; possible D gene TRBD2, 7 bases. V was pared by 8 bases and J by 2 bases, with 16 bases between. The CDR3 extends over 14 amino acids. CDR1 MNHEY and CDR2 SMNVEV come from the germline V gene (reference sequence). The CDR3 DNA reads as TGTGCCAGCCGAGGGGGGGTTTCTACCTACGAGCAGTACTTC. Translated: CASRGGVSTYEQYF.

This clone has just one count. This chain uses TRBV6-2 or TRBV6-3 with TRBJ1-5, with no clear D. The CDR3 is 14 amino acids. Germline V gene sequence: CDR1 MNHEY, CDR2 SVGEGT. V was cut by 5 bases and J by 0 bases, with 8 bases left in between. CDR3 sequence (DNA): TGTGCCAGCAGTGTCGGGAATAGCAATCAGCCCCAGCATTTT. Its translation is CASSVGNSNQPQHF.

The V and J genes are TRBV9 and TRBJ2-3; D gene uncertain. Germline values: CDR1 SGDLS, CDR2 YYNGEE. The CDR3 is 15 residues long. Trimming removed 0 bases from V and 6 bases from J, with 14 bases in between. As DNA, the CDR3 is TGTGCCAGCAGCGTAGCCTCCCGGATATGGGATACGCAGTATTTT. Translation: CASSVASRIWDTQYF.

This sequence joins TRBV10-3 and TRBJ2-3; TRBD1 or TRBD2 may be the D gene (5 bases each). Trimming removed 6 bases from V and 0 bases from J, with 22 bases in between. Germline-derived CDR1 and CDR2 are ENHRY and SYGVKD. CDR3 size: 18 residues. CDR3 DNA sequence: TGTGCCATCAGGGGGGACCACGCGGGTCTTTCTAGCACAGATACGCAGTATTTT. Translation: CAIRGDHAGLSSTDTQYF.

This clone has just a few counts. The chain employs TRBV6-5 and TRBJ2-7; D remains unclear. Germline V gene sequence: CDR1 MNHEY, CDR2 SVGAGI. Trimming cost V 6 bases and J 5 bases, with 11 bases left between them. This CDR3 has 12 amino acids. This CDR3 reads CASRHSSHEQYF. The CDR3 DNA is TGTGCCAGCAGGCATTCTTCCCACGAGCAGTACTTC.

This sequence joins TRBV5-1 and TRBJ1-2, with 8 bases matching TRBD1. The CDR3 extends over 15 amino acids. CDR1 is SGHRS, CDR2 YFSETQ, per germline. With V trimmed by 4 bases and J by 7 bases, 12 bases remained unmatched. The CDR3 sequence: CASSPEGRGLGGYTF. CDR3 in DNA: TGCGCCAGCAGCCCCGAGGGCAGGGGGCTGGGTGGCTACACCTTC.

This sequence joins TRBV5-4 and TRBJ2-5, with 7 bases fitting TRBD1. This CDR3 region has 14 residues. Germline V gives CDR1 SGHNT, CDR2 YYREEE (reference sequence). The V gene end was trimmed by 7 bases and the J gene end by 5 bases; junction bases not matched to a gene: 11. CDR3 DNA sequence: TGTGCCAGCGGGCCAGGACAGGCTACGGAGACCCAGTACTTC. Translating gives CASGPGQATETQYF.

The gene calls are TRBV7-2 and TRBJ1-4; 7 bases agree with TRBD1. There are 17 residues in the CDR3. Trimming at V came to 1 base and at J to 8 bases, leaving 13 bases not matched to a gene. Germline lookup yields CDR1 SGHTA and CDR2 FQGNSA. CDR3 amino acids: CASSLEVFTGDNEKLFF. CDR3 DNA sequence: TGTGCCAGCAGCTTAGAAGTTTTTACAGGGGATAACGAAAAACTGTTTTTT.

The chain has TRBV5-6 and TRBJ1-2; 8 bases align to TRBD1. The germline V gene has CDR1 SGHDT and CDR2 YYEEEE. After removal of 0 bases from V and 7 bases from J, the junction contained 11 bases not matched to a gene. The CDR3 length is 16 residues. The CDR3 nucleotides are TGTGCCAGCAGCTTGGCCGTGGGACAGGTTATACTTGGCTACACCTTC. It codes for CASSLAVGQVILGYTF.

DNA of the CDR3: TGTGCCAGCAGGACGGGAGATACGCAGTATTTT. Translating gives CASRTGDTQYF. The chain combines TRBV2 with TRBJ2-3; D not certain. CDR3 size: 11 residues. Germline V CDR1 and CDR2: SNHLY, FYNNEI. Trimming removed 6 bases from V and 5 bases from J, with 6 bases in between.

Worth noting for this clone: This sample includes further DNA sequences coding for the same CDR3. The chain has TRBV5-4 and TRBJ1-1; 7 bases agree with TRBD1. J gave up 1 base and V 5 bases, and 2 bases lay outside the gene matches. The CDR3 loop spans 13 amino acids. CDR1 SGHNT and CDR2 YYREEE come from the germline V gene (reference sequence). In DNA form, the CDR3 reads TGTGCCAGCAGTTGGGACAGGAACACTGAAGCTTTCTTT. Encoded protein: CASSWDRNTEAFF.

The rearrangement uses TRBV28 and TRBJ2-1; maybe TRBD2 (7 bases). Germline CDR1 and CDR2: MDHEN and SYDVKM. CDR3 length equals 15 residues. V was shortened by 4 bases and J by 2 bases, with 12 bases between the two germline ends. CDR3 amino acids: CASSWGGRTYNEQFF. CDR3 DNA sequence: TGTGCCAGCAGTTGGGGGGGCCGAACCTACAATGAGCAGTTCTTC.